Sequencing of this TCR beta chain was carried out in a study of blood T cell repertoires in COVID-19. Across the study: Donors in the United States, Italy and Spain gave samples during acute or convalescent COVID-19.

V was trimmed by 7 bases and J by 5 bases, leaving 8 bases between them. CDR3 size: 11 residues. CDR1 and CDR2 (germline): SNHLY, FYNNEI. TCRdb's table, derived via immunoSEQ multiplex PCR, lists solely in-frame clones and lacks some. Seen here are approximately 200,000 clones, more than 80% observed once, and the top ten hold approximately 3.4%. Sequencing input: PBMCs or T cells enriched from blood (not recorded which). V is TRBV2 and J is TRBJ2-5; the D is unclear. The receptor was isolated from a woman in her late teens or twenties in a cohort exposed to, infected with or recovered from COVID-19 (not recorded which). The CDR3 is CASNPGETQYF. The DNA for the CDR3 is TGTGCCAGCAACCCCGGGGAGACCCAGTACTTC.